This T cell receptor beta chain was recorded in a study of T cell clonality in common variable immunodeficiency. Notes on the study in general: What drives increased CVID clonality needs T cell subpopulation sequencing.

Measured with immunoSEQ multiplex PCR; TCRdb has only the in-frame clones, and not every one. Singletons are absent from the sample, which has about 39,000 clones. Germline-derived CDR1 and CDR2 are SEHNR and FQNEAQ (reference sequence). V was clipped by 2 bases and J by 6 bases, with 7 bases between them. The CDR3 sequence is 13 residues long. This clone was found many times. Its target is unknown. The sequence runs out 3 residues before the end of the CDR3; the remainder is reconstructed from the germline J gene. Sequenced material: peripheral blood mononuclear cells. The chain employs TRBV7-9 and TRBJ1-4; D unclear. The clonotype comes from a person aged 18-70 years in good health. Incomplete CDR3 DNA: TGTGCCAGCAGCTTACTCCAGGATGAAAAA. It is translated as CASSLLQDEK. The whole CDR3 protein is CASSLLQDEKLFF.